A single sample is the source of the 18 T cell receptor beta chains below, sequenced in a study of shared clonotypes between healthy human individuals (dated by TCRdb to 2018 to 2021). Library generation was performed with the immunoSEQ multiplex PCR assay. TCRdb re-hosts the immuneACCESS table, in-frame sequences only. Its copies lack some clones; in the studies checked, an unresolved V gene accounts for under half of them, and the cause for the rest is not known. This sample has 1,500,000 or so clones in its table, and just under 99% of those were observed once. The ten top clones hold about 0.34% of the sample. Input material: naive CD4+ T cells sorted from blood. The cell subset or site label here, explained by the study, means: CD45RA+ positively selected. These TCRs come from a man between 25 and 39 years old in good health.

The J gene is TRBJ2-5, the V gene TRBV11-2; 7 bases line up with TRBD2. Germline V CDR1 and CDR2: SGHAT, FQNNGV. CDR3 size: 15 residues. V lost 5 bases, J lost 4 bases, and 10 bases stayed unmatched. CDR3 bases: TGTGCCAGCAGCGGACGGCTTGGCGGGAGAGAGACCCAGTACTTC. Its protein product is CASSGRLGGRETQYF. Full variable domain (missing parts from reference TRBV11-2 and TRBJ2-5): EAGVAQSPRYKIIEKRQSVAFWCNPISGHATLYWYQQILGQGPKLLIQFQNNGVVDDSQLPKDRFSAERLKGVDSTLKIQPAKLEDSAVYLCASSGRLGGRETQYFGPGTRLLVL.

The rearrangement links TRBV9 to TRBJ2-1; D might be TRBD2 (6 bases). The germline V gene has CDR1 SGDLS and CDR2 YYNGEE. The CDR3 is 17 residues long. Trimming cost V 1 base and J 0 bases, with 14 bases left between them. CDR3 in amino acids: CASSVFDSGASYNEQFF. In DNA form, the CDR3 reads TGTGCCAGCAGCGTATTTGATAGCGGAGCCTCCTACAATGAGCAGTTCTTC.

The rearrangement links TRBV4-1 to TRBJ1-4; D is unclear. Trimming left V 4 bases short and J 0 bases short, with 12 bases between. In germline, CDR1 is MGHRA, CDR2 YSYEKL. The CDR3 covers 16 residues. CDR3 nucleotides: TGCGCCAGCAGCCCCCGTGGGAGTACAACTAATGAAAAACTGTTTTTT. The encoded protein is CASSPRGSTTNEKLFF.

The gene calls are TRBV19 and TRBJ2-6; the match to TRBD1 covers 7 bases. V dropped 7 bases and J dropped 0; count of bases not matched to a gene: 9. The CDR3 covers 17 residues. Germline CDR1 LNHDA, CDR2 SQIVND (reference sequence). CDR3 loop: CASIYRGAASGANVLTF. The CDR3 DNA sequence: TGTGCCAGTATCTACAGGGGCGCCGCCTCTGGGGCCAACGTCCTGACTTTC.

The chain has TRBV18 and TRBJ1-1; perhaps TRBD1 as D (6 bases). V was clipped by 0 bases and J by 5 bases, with 22 bases between them. Germline V CDR1 and CDR2: KGHSH, LQKENI. The CDR3 is made up of 18 amino acids. Here the CDR3 reads CASSPPYGQGPRGTEAFF. CDR3 DNA sequence: TGTGCCAGCTCACCACCCTATGGCCAGGGGCCTCGAGGGACTGAAGCTTTCTTT.

The count of this clone is one. The chain employs TRBV11-2 and TRBJ2-3; a weak D match, TRBD2 (6 bases). The germline CDR1 and CDR2 sequences are SGHAT and FQNNGV. Trimming stripped 5 bases from V and 2 bases from J, with 14 bases between. The CDR3 is made up of 15 amino acids. CDR3 region: CASSPGTRYTDTQYF. The CDR3 DNA follows: TGTGCCAGCAGCCCAGGGACTCGATACACAGATACGCAGTATTTT.

This chain connects TRBV6-1 to TRBJ1-1; D unclear. The CDR3 is 13 amino acids. The V gene's germline CDR1 is MNHNS and CDR2 SASEGT. The V and J ends lost 3 bases and 4 bases respectively, with 9 bases between them. CDR3 loop: CASSDRSGTEAFF. The CDR3 nucleotides read TGTGCCAGCAGTGACAGGTCGGGCACTGAAGCTTTCTTT.

This chain uses TRBV30 with TRBJ1-2; D gene ambiguous. With 0 bases removed from V and 4 bases from J, the gap between germline ends came to 15 bases. This CDR3 contains 15 residues. The germline V gene encodes CDR1 GTSNPN and CDR2 SVGIG (reference sequence). The CDR3 region is CAWSVGTLRSYGYTF. The DNA for the CDR3 is TGTGCCTGGAGTGTGGGTACCCTTAGGAGCTATGGCTACACCTTC.

The J gene is TRBJ2-3, the V gene TRBV19; tentative D call: TRBD1 (5 bases). The V and J ends lost 1 base and 2 bases respectively, with 13 bases between them. This CDR3 has 16 amino acids. Germline V CDR1 and CDR2: LNHDA, SQIVND (reference sequence). The DNA of the CDR3 is TGTGCCAGTAGTATAGTCGGGCAGGGCTCCACAGATACGCAGTATTTT. This codes for CASSIVGQGSTDTQYF.

The genes are TRBV6-6 and TRBJ2-2, with TRBD1 matching 8 bases. This CDR3 is 16 amino acids long. Germline lookup yields CDR1 MNHNY and CDR2 SVGAGI (reference sequence). V shed 0 bases and J 4 bases; nucleotides not matched to a gene: 4. The CDR3 protein is CASSYSSQGVTGELFF. The CDR3 region has the DNA TGTGCCAGCAGTTACTCTTCACAGGGGGTCACCGGGGAGCTGTTTTTT.

The chain combines TRBV6-4 with TRBJ2-1, with 10 bases that match TRBD2. Germline V gene sequence: CDR1 MRHNA, CDR2 SNTAGT. J lost 6 bases, V lost 5 bases, and 13 bases had no gene match. The CDR3 spans 17 residues. The CDR3 nucleotides read TGTGCCAGCAGTAGGACTGCGGCTAGCGGGAGTTCCAATGAGCAGTTCTTC. Its protein product is CASSRTAASGSSNEQFF.

This chain links TRBV5-1 with TRBJ2-7; D may be TRBD1 (5 bases). V was trimmed by 2 bases and J by 1 base, leaving 13 bases between them. CDR1 SGHRS and CDR2 YFSETQ come from the germline V gene. The CDR3 consists of 15 residues. As DNA, the CDR3 is TGCGCCAGCAGCTTACCTGGACACGAGTCCTACGAGCAGTACTTC. Translation: CASSLPGHESYEQYF.

This chain connects TRBV10-2 to TRBJ1-2; D is unclear. V lost 3 bases and J 5 bases, leaving 4 bases between the germline ends. The CDR3 length is 11 residues. Germline CDR1 reads WSHSY; CDR2 reads SAAADI. The CDR3 here is CASSDGYGYTF. CDR3 bases: TGCGCCAGCAGTGACGGTTATGGCTACACCTTC.

J is TRBJ2-5 and V is TRBV7-9, with D maybe TRBD1 (6 bases). Germline V CDR1 and CDR2: SEHNR, FQNEAQ (reference sequence). This CDR3 contains 16 residues. V was shortened by 8 bases and J by 2 bases, with 21 bases between the two germline ends. In DNA, the CDR3 is TGTGCCAGCGGCTCAGGGTTAGGGGGACATCAAGAGACCCAGTACTTC. Its translation is CASGSGLGGHQETQYF.

V and J are TRBV5-1 and TRBJ2-2; possibly TRBD1 for D (6 bases). This CDR3 spans 19 amino acids. V was pared by 1 base and J by 4 bases, with 23 bases between. CDR1 is SGHRS, CDR2 YFSETQ, per germline. In DNA, the CDR3 is TGCGCCAGCAGCTTGCGGACCCGGACAGTTCAAGGGAGCACCGGGGAGCTGTTTTTT. It is translated as CASSLRTRTVQGSTGELFF.

The genes are TRBV7-2 and TRBJ2-7; possibly TRBD1 or TRBD2 for D (5 bases each). The CDR3 spans 14 residues. The V and J ends lost 4 bases and 6 bases respectively, with 16 bases between them. Germline CDR1 and CDR2: SGHTA and FQGNSA. The CDR3 loop reads CASSWGRTGVEQYF. The CDR3 DNA follows: TGTGCCAGCAGCTGGGGACGGACGGGTGTCGAGCAGTACTTC.

V usage is TRBV28 and J usage is TRBJ1-1; 8 bases align to TRBD1. Germline V gene sequence: CDR1 MDHEN, CDR2 SYDVKM. V trimming: 5 bases; J trimming: 4 bases; junction bases outside the gene matches: 9. The CDR3 spans 15 residues. The CDR3 is CASSVPRGQGTEAFF. In nucleotides, the CDR3 is TGTGCCAGCAGTGTACCCAGGGGGCAGGGCACTGAAGCTTTCTTT.

The chain uses TRBV21-1 and TRBJ2-7; TRBD1, the D gene given by the table, was not confirmed from the DNA. TRBV21-1 is flagged as a pseudogene. The CDR3 is 18 residues long. The CDR3 protein is CASSSGRNRGRTTYEQYF. Written as DNA, the CDR3 is TGTGCCAGCAGCTCGGGGCGTAACAGGGGGCGAACTACCTACGAGCAGTACTTC.